Presented here are 29 T cell receptor beta chains from one specimen sequenced in a study of shared clonotypes between healthy human individuals. Repertoires were generated with immunoSEQ multiplex PCR, while TCRdb's copy carries only in-frame clones and drops some. The sample has approximately 530,000 clones, more than 95% seen once. The material sequenced was naive CD4+ T cells sorted from blood. Indicated subset: CD45RA+ positively selected. These TCRs come from a woman in her twenties or thirties in good health.

The chain uses TRBV28 and TRBJ2-7; D is uncertain. Trimming took 5 bases from V and 1 from J, leaving 6 bases between them. Germline lookup yields CDR1 MDHEN and CDR2 SYDVKM. The CDR3 is made up of 12 amino acids. The CDR3 sequence: CASSVPSYEQYF. DNA for the CDR3: TGTGCCAGCAGTGTCCCTTCCTACGAGCAGTACTTC.

This chain connects TRBV5-1 to TRBJ2-5, with TRBD2 identical over 8 bases. The length of the CDR3 is 15 residues. The V gene's germline CDR1 is SGHRS and CDR2 YFSETQ. V shed 3 bases, J shed 2 bases, and the junction held 6 bases outside the gene matches. CDR3 amino acids: CASSSKTSAQETQYF. The CDR3 DNA reads as TGCGCCAGCAGCTCAAAGACTAGCGCGCAAGAGACCCAGTACTTC. Full variable domain (remainder filled in from reference TRBV5-1 and TRBJ2-5): KAGVTQTPRYLIKTRGQQVTLSCSPISGHRSVSWYQQTPGQGLQFLFEYFSETQRNKGNFPGRFSGRQFSNSRSEMNVSTLELGDSALYLCASSSKTSAQETQYFGPGTRLLVL.

The genes are TRBV7-9 and TRBJ2-5; D possibly corresponds to TRBD2 (6 bases). Germline lookup yields CDR1 SEHNR and CDR2 FQNEAQ (reference sequence). Trimming took 7 bases from V and 5 from J, leaving 26 bases between them. The CDR3 extends over 17 amino acids. CDR3 bases: TGTGCCAGCACCGAAGGGGACCTGGCGGGCCGGGGGGAGACCCAGTACTTC. Amino acids: CASTEGDLAGRGETQYF.

The gene calls are TRBV19 and TRBJ1-5; 7 bases are shared with TRBD1. Trimming took 4 bases from V and 8 from J; bases not matched to a gene: 5. Germline lookup yields CDR1 LNHDA and CDR2 SQIVND (reference sequence). The CDR3 has 13 residues. In DNA form, the CDR3 reads TGTGCCAGTAGTACACAGGGGCCTGAGCCCCAGCATTTT. It specifies CASSTQGPEPQHF. Using reference TRBV19 and TRBJ1-5 for the parts outside the CDR3, the full variable domain is DGGITQSPKYLFRKEGQNVTLSCEQNLNHDAMYWYRQDPGQGLRLIYYSQIVNDFQKGDIAEGYSVSREKKESFPLTVTSAQKNPTAFYLCASSTQGPEPQHFGDGTRLSIL.

The J gene is TRBJ1-5, the V gene TRBV6-1; D is unclear. With 3 bases removed from V and 0 bases from J, the gap between germline ends came to 3 bases. The CDR3 covers 13 residues. From germline, CDR1 is MNHNS and CDR2 SASEGT. CDR3 protein: CASSDNSNQPQHF. The CDR3, as DNA: TGTGCCAGCAGTGACAATAGCAATCAGCCCCAGCATTTT.

The chain recombines TRBV5-5 with TRBJ1-2; TRBD1 matches 9 bases. The junction had 2 bases not matched to a gene; V was cut back by 0 bases and J by 5 bases. Germline V CDR1 and CDR2: SGHKS, YYEKEE (reference sequence). The CDR3 length is 14 residues. The CDR3 sequence is CASSLGQGGYGYTF. The CDR3 DNA is TGTGCCAGCAGCTTGGGACAGGGGGGTTATGGCTACACCTTC.

The table lists this clone with a count of one. The J gene is TRBJ2-1, the V gene TRBV29-1, with a possible D match to TRBD2 (6 bases). This CDR3 has 15 amino acids. V was trimmed by 5 bases and J by 9 bases, leaving 23 bases between them. Looked up from germline, CDR1 is SQVTM and CDR2 is ANQGSEA. Here the CDR3 DNA reads TGCAGCGTTCCACCGGGACTTAGTTCCGGGGGTGAGCAGTTCTTC. It yields the protein CSVPPGLSSGGEQFF.

The chain is built from TRBV6-1 and TRBJ2-3, with D perhaps TRBD1 (5 bases). Per the germline V gene, CDR1 is MNHNS and CDR2 is SASEGT. The V end was cut by 2 bases, the J end by 0 bases, with 15 bases between. CDR3 length: 17 amino acids. As DNA, the CDR3 is TGTGCCAGCAGTGAACCTCCCAGGGCGACTAGCACAGATACGCAGTATTTT. Encoded protein: CASSEPPRATSTDTQYF.

J is TRBJ2-3 and V is TRBV2; D is unresolved. Germline V gives CDR1 SNHLY, CDR2 FYNNEI. This CDR3 spans 15 amino acids. V lost 6 bases to trimming and J lost 2 bases, with 15 bases between them. CDR3 sequence reads: CASRPYRTPTDTQYF. The CDR3 DNA is TGTGCCAGCAGACCGTACCGAACACCCACAGATACGCAGTATTTT.

This rearrangement joins TRBV27 to TRBJ2-4, with 7 bases aligning to TRBD1. The germline gives CDR1 MNHEY, CDR2 SMNVEV (reference sequence). The CDR3 has 15 residues. With 3 bases clipped from V and 8 bases from J, the junction kept 10 bases outside the gene matches. CDR3 bases: TGTGCCAGCAGTTTGCTAGGGGGCCCCCGGGACATTCAGTACTTC. It translates to CASSLLGGPRDIQYF.

This chain connects TRBV19 to TRBJ1-4; D not resolved. CDR3 length: 14 amino acids. Trimming removed 8 bases at V and 5 bases at J, with 15 bases between. Looked up from germline, CDR1 is LNHDA and CDR2 is SQIVND (reference sequence). The CDR3 loop is CASVLGYQNEKLFF. The CDR3 DNA sequence: TGTGCCAGTGTCCTAGGGTATCAAAATGAAAAACTGTTTTTT. Variable domain in full (rest from reference TRBV19 and TRBJ1-4): DGGITQSPKYLFRKEGQNVTLSCEQNLNHDAMYWYRQDPGQGLRLIYYSQIVNDFQKGDIAEGYSVSREKKESFPLTVTSAQKNPTAFYLCASVLGYQNEKLFFGSGTQLSVL.

Of note for this clone: Other DNA sequences in this sample translate to the same CDR3. The V and J genes are TRBV28 and TRBJ2-7, with TRBD1 matching over 7 bases. Per germline, CDR1 MDHEN and CDR2 SYDVKM. With V trimmed by 6 bases and J by 1 base, 3 bases remained unmatched. The CDR3 length is 13 residues. Here the CDR3 reads CASSSGQSYEQYF. In DNA form, the CDR3 reads TGTGCCAGCAGCTCGGGACAGTCCTACGAGCAGTACTTC. Drawing the rest from reference TRBV28 and TRBJ2-7, the complete variable domain is DVKVTQSSRYLVKRTGEKVFLECVQDMDHENMFWYRQDPGLGLRLIYFSYDVKMKEKGDIPEGYSVSREKKERFSLILESASTNQTSMYLCASSSGQSYEQYFGPGTRLTVT.

The gene calls are TRBV2 and TRBJ2-1; 11 nucleotides align to TRBD2. Per germline, CDR1 SNHLY and CDR2 FYNNEI. The V and J ends lost 7 bases and 4 bases, in that order; junction bases with no gene match: 6. The CDR3 totals 15 residues. The DNA for the CDR3 is TGTGCCAGCACCCTTACTAGCGGGAGTTACAATGAGCAGTTCTTC. Its protein product is CASTLTSGSYNEQFF.

This chain links TRBV9 with TRBJ2-2; TRBD2 is a possible D gene (5 bases). V dropped 0 bases and J dropped 1 base, with 7 bases sitting between them. This CDR3 is 15 amino acids long. CDR1 and CDR2 (germline): SGDLS, YYNGEE. The CDR3 sequence: CASSVAGRNTGELFF. CDR3 bases: TGTGCCAGCAGCGTAGCGGGAAGGAACACCGGGGAGCTGTTTTTT.

The genes are TRBV28 and TRBJ1-2, with D perhaps TRBD1 (5 bases). In germline, CDR1 is MDHEN, CDR2 SYDVKM. This CDR3 is built from 12 residues. V was pared by 8 bases and J by 10 bases, with 17 bases between. The chain's CDR3 is CASSTGPQFYTF. DNA for the CDR3: TGTGCCAGCTCGACGGGGCCCCAATTCTACACCTTC.

The chain has TRBV28 and TRBJ1-4; no firm D call. Germline assignment: CDR1 MDHEN and CDR2 SYDVKM. V dropped 3 bases and J dropped 10 bases, with 15 bases sitting between them. CDR3 length: 14 residues. As DNA, the CDR3 is TGTGCCAGCAGTTTTTTGGCCCAGCCGGCAAAACTGTTTTTT. Protein: CASSFLAQPAKLFF.

The chain has TRBV28 and TRBJ2-7, with 10 bases lining up with TRBD1. The germline CDR1 and CDR2 sequences are MDHEN and SYDVKM. The CDR3 contains 14 residues. The trim removed 7 bases at V and 6 bases at J, leaving 9 bases unmatched. The CDR3 is CASKLRDRGIEQYF. CDR3 bases: TGTGCCAGCAAACTCCGGGACAGGGGAATCGAGCAGTACTTC.

This chain connects TRBV5-1 to TRBJ2-1; 9 bases line up with TRBD2. The germline V gene has CDR1 SGHRS and CDR2 YFSETQ. The CDR3 has 13 amino acids. J lost 9 bases, V lost 0 bases, and 1 base had no gene match. CDR3 nucleotide sequence: TGCGCCAGCAGCTTGGGACTAGCGGCTGAGCAGTTCTTC. This encodes CASSLGLAAEQFF.

The rearrangement joins TRBV7-2 to TRBJ2-7; 9 bases are shared with TRBD2. The CDR3 runs to 15 residues. Germline V lookup: CDR1 SGHTA, CDR2 FQGNSA. The V segment lost 3 bases and the J segment 1 base; nucleotides outside the gene matches: 4. CDR3 bases: TGTGCCAGCAGCTTCACTAGCGGGCTTTCCTACGAGCAGTACTTC. Its protein product is CASSFTSGLSYEQYF.

This sequence joins TRBV27 and TRBJ1-1; no reliable D call. The ends were cut back, 4 bases at V and 4 bases at J, with 16 bases in the middle. This CDR3 is 15 amino acids long. In germline, CDR1 is MNHEY, CDR2 SMNVEV (reference sequence). The CDR3 loop is CASSSLVAKGTEAFF. The DNA of the CDR3 is TGTGCCAGCAGTTCCCTGGTAGCCAAGGGCACTGAAGCTTTCTTT.

The CDR3: CASSRRQGDPYEQYF. In DNA form, the CDR3 reads TGCGCCAGCAGCCGAAGACAGGGAGACCCCTACGAGCAGTACTTC. The V call is TRBV4-1, the J call TRBJ2-7, with TRBD1 matching 7 bases. The V gene's germline CDR1 is MGHRA and CDR2 YSYEKL. CDR3 size: 15 residues. The V segment lost 4 bases and the J segment 2 bases; nucleotides outside the gene matches: 8.

The CDR3 loop reads CASSRPGQAWYEQYF. CDR3 nucleotides: TGCGCCAGCAGCCGACCGGGACAGGCTTGGTACGAGCAGTACTTC. The chain has TRBV5-1 and TRBJ2-7; 8 bases align to TRBD1. The CDR3 loop spans 15 amino acids. V lost 4 bases and J lost 4; bases outside the gene matches: 10. Germline V CDR1 and CDR2: SGHRS, YFSETQ.

The rearrangement uses TRBV19 and TRBJ2-5; no firm D call. The germline V gene encodes CDR1 LNHDA and CDR2 SQIVND (reference sequence). The CDR3 totals 12 residues. Trimming took 3 bases from V and 4 from J, leaving 6 bases between them. For the CDR3, the DNA is TGTGCCAGTAGTATGTGGGGAGAGACCCAGTACTTC. Its translation: CASSMWGETQYF.

The J gene is TRBJ1-1, the V gene TRBV27; 7 nucleotides line up with TRBD1. The CDR3 runs 11 residues. The ends lost 7 bases at V and 11 bases at J; junction bases unmatched: 7. Germline V lookup: CDR1 MNHEY, CDR2 SMNVEV (reference sequence). Written as DNA, the CDR3 is TGTGCCAGCATATGGGACAGTAAGGCTTTCTTT. This sequence encodes CASIWDSKAFF.

As DNA, the CDR3 is TGTGCCAGTAGTGGGGGAGTTAATCAGCCCCAGCATTTT. Amino acid sequence: CASSGGVNQPQHF. This chain joins TRBV19 and TRBJ1-5; tentatively, D is TRBD1 (5 bases). CDR3 length: 13 amino acids. The V gene lost 5 bases and the J gene lost 4 bases, with 9 bases spanning the gap. The V gene's germline CDR1 is LNHDA and CDR2 SQIVND (reference sequence).

The gene calls are TRBV30 and TRBJ1-5, with D perhaps matching TRBD1 (6 bases). Germline lookup yields CDR1 GTSNPN and CDR2 SVGIG (reference sequence). Trimming cost V 8 bases and J 1 base, with 12 bases left between them. This CDR3 is built from 13 residues. The CDR3 sequence: CAEGVESNQPQHF. Written as DNA, the CDR3 is TGTGCCGAGGGGGTAGAGAGCAATCAGCCCCAGCATTTT. Full variable domain (remainder filled in from reference TRBV30 and TRBJ1-5): SQTIHQWPATLVQPVGSPLSLECTVEGTSNPNLYWYRQAAGRGLQLLFYSVGIGQISSEVPQNLSASRPQDRQFILSSKKLLLSDSGFYLCAEGVESNQPQHFGDGTRLSIL.

This chain joins TRBV9 and TRBJ2-2; D not resolved. There are 16 residues in the CDR3. Between the trimmed V and J ends, which lost 0 bases and 2 bases, there was a span of 11 bases. The V gene's germline CDR1 is SGDLS and CDR2 YYNGEE. The CDR3 nucleotides are TGTGCCAGCAGCGTAGAACCCGCCGAAAACACCGGGGAGCTGTTTTTT. Encoded protein: CASSVEPAENTGELFF.

This rearrangement joins TRBV7-3 to TRBJ2-1; 11 nucleotides match TRBD2. CDR1 and CDR2 (germline): SGHTA, FQGTGA. V shed 4 bases, J shed 1 base, and the junction held 9 bases outside the gene matches. The CDR3 extends over 18 amino acids. CDR3: CASSSKTGTSGSYNEQFF. The CDR3, as DNA: TGTGCCAGCAGCTCTAAGACCGGGACTAGCGGTTCCTACAATGAGCAGTTCTTC.

The gene calls are TRBV5-4 and TRBJ2-1; 9 bases fit TRBD2. Per the germline V gene, CDR1 is SGHNT and CDR2 is YYREEE (reference sequence). The CDR3 is 15 residues long. V lost 2 bases to trimming and J lost 8 bases; unmatched junction nucleotides: 8. The CDR3 reads CASSFLAGDGYEQFF. CDR3 DNA sequence: TGTGCCAGCAGCTTCTTAGCGGGAGATGGCTATGAGCAGTTCTTC.